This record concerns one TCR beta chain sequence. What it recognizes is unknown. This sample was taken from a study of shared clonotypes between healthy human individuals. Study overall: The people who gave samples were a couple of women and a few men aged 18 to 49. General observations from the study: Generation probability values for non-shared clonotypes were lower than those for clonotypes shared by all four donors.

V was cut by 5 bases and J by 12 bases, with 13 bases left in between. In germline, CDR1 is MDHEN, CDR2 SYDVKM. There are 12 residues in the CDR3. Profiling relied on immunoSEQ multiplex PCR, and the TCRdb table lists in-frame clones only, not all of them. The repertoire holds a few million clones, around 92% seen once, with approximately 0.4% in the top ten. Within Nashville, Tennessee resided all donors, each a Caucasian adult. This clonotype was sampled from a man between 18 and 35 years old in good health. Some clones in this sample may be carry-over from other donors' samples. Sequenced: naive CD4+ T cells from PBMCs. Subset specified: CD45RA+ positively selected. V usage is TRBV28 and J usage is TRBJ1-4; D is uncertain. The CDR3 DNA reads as TGTGCCAGCAGTGTCGTCGGGTCGGAACTGTTTTTT. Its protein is CASSVVGSELFF.